This T cell receptor beta chain was documented in a study of CD8 T cells in Susac syndrome. Sequencing of TCR beta was performed on blood CD8+ and CD4+ T cells. Multiple sclerosis controls were treatment-naive patients with stable or active relapsing-remitting disease. The CDR3 spans 14 residues. Germline V gene sequence: CDR1 SNHLY, CDR2 FYNNEI. The V and J ends lost 1 base and 3 bases, in that order; junction bases with no gene match: 1. Reverse transcription of about 0.5 to 1 ug RNA was performed with random hexamers. A multiplex approach, immunoSEQ multiplex PCR, amplified TCR beta CDR3 across 54 Vbeta and 13 Jbeta. TCRdb used MiXCR to reprocess the immunoSEQ multiplex PCR reads, holding one entry per CDR3 protein. The sample consists of 77,000 or so distinct CDR3 sequences, approximately 94% of them appearing once. Study-wide points: It was acknowledged in the study that the number of individuals who were included in its TCR sequencing and HLA analysis was relatively small.

Note on this clonotype: Its antigen is currently unknown.

The chain links TRBV2 to TRBJ2-7, with 9 bases lining up with TRBD1. The source of this sequence is a human donor with multiple sclerosis. The sequencing input was CD8+ T cells from PBMCs. The CDR3: CASSEGTGVYEQYF. The DNA for the CDR3 is TGTGCCAGCAGTGAAGGGACAGGGGTCTACGAGCAGTACTTC. Together with reference TRBV2 and TRBJ2-7, the CDR3 gives the full variable domain: EPEVTQTPSHQVTQMGQEVILRCVPISNHLYFYWYRQILGQKVEFLVSFYNNEISEKSEIFDDQFSVERPDGSNFTLKIRSTKLEDSAMYFCASSEGTGVYEQYFGPGTRLTVT.